This T cell receptor (beta chain) was recorded in a study of cytomegalovirus exposure and HLA in healthy donors. The wider study: There were some 120 million unique TCR beta sequences, drawn from 200 million or so T cells, in an earlier analysis. General study results and limits: When the data were analyzed later, several of the most significant clusters appeared to be linked to common viral pathogens. Later analysis indicated greater clonal expansion among HLA-associated TCR beta chains than among equally common other chains. Earlier results showed most TCR beta V segments being productive about 87% or about 30% of the time.

As regards this clone: Its antigen is still unknown.

Deletions cut 2 bases from V and 10 bases from J, with 12 bases between. This CDR3 contains 14 residues. The germline V gene has CDR1 KGHSH and CDR2 LQKENI. Primers for the PCR totalled 60 Vbeta and 13 Jbeta. This table comes from immunoSEQ multiplex PCR, and its TCRdb copy is limited to in-frame clones, with some not included. The table records some 180,000 clones, roughly 80% of them present only once. This clonotype was sampled from a male donor in good health and CMV-seronegative. Sequenced material: PBMCs. V is TRBV18 and J is TRBJ1-6; the D is unclear. CDR3 amino acids: CASSPNTEGSPLHF. Written as DNA, the CDR3 is TGTGCCAGCTCACCAAACACGGAGGGCTCACCCCTCCACTTT.